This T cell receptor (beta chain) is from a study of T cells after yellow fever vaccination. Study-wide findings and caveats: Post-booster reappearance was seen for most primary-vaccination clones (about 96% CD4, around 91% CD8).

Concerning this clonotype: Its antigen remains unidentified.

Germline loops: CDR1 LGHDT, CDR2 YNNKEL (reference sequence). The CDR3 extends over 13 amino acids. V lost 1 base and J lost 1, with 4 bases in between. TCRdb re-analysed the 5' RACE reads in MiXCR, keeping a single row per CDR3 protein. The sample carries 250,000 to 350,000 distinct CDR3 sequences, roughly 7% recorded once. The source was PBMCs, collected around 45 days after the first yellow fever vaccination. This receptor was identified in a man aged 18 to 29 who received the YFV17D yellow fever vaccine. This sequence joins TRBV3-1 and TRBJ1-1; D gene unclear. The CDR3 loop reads CASSQVQNTEAFF. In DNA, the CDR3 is TGTGCCAGCAGCCAAGTTCAGAACACTGAAGCTTTCTTT.